This TCR beta chain was found in a study of Tregs in tolerant kidney transplant recipients. Assay used: immunoSEQ multiplex PCR; TCRdb lists only in-frame clones, some missing. The sample consists of over 50,000 clones, 70% to 90% of them appearing once. Study results and caveats: Activated donor B cell expansion appeared to reveal the most relevant donor-specific TCRbeta repertoire. Biological reproducibility was not directly addressed in this study.

Per germline, CDR1 SGHRS and CDR2 YFSETQ. The CDR3 has 15 residues. V trimming: 2 bases; J trimming: 5 bases; junction bases outside the gene matches: 8. The count of this clone is one. No antigen is known for it. Thawed PBMCs were FACS-sorted into unstimulated CD4+CD25+CD127- regulatory T cells, CD4+CD25- non-regulatory cells, CD4 and CD8 cells. An overnight rest at 37°C with 200 to 250 IU/ml IL-2 preceded regulatory T cell sorting from thawed PBMCs. J is TRBJ1-1 and V is TRBV5-1, with 8 nucleotides matching TRBD1. The TCR sequence derives from a human donor who received a combined kidney and bone marrow transplant. The sequencing here drew on Tregs from blood, taken before the transplant. CDR3 region: CASSLEGQGGTEAFF. The CDR3 DNA reads as TGCGCCAGCAGCTTAGAAGGACAGGGAGGTACTGAAGCTTTCTTT.